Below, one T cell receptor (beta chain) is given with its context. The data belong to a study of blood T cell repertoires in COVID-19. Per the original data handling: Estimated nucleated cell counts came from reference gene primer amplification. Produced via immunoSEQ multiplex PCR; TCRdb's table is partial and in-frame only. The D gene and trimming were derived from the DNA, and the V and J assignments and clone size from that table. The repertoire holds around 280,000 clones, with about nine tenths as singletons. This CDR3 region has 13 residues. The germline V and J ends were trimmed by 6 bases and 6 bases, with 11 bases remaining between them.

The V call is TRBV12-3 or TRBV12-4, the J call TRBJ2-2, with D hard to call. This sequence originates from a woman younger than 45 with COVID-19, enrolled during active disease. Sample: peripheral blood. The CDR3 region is CASSPPVPGELFF. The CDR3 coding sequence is TGTGCCAGCAGCCCCCCCGTCCCCGGGGAGCTGTTTTTT.